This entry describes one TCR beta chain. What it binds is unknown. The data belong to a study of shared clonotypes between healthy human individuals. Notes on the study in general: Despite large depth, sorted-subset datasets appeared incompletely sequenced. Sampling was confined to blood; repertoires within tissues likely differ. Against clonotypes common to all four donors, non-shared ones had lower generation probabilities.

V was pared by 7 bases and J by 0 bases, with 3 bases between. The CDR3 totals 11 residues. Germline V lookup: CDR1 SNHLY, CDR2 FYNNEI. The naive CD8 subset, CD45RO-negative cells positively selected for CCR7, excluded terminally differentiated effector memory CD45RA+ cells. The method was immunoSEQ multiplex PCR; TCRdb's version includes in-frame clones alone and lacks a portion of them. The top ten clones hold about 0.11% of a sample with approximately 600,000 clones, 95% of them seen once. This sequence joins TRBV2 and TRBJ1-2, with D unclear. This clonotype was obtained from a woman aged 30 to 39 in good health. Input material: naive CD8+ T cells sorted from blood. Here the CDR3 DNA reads TGTGCCAGCACGGCTAACTATGGCTACACCTTC. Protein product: CASTANYGYTF.